This TCR beta chain was identified in a study of shared clonotypes between healthy human individuals. Overall study: CD4 naive and CD4 memory each took three plates per donor, while CD8 naive took two and CD8 memory one. Study-wide results and limits: The generation probabilities recorded for non-shared clonotypes fell below those of clonotypes shared by all four donors. Sequencing depth was expected to influence donor clonotype sharing.

The repertoire was sequenced with immunoSEQ multiplex PCR; TCRdb's copy has only in-frame clones and lacks some. The sample lists about 1.5 million clones, around 97% occurring once. A split of CD4+ cells into CD45RA+ naive and CD45RA-negative memory subsets was performed. This clone appeared once. What it binds is unknown. CDR3 size: 16 residues. V gave up 3 bases and J gave up 10 bases; unmatched junction bases: 14. Per the germline V gene, CDR1 is SGDLS and CDR2 is YYNGEE. The gene calls are TRBV9 and TRBJ1-4; 8 bases match TRBD1. The sequencing sample was made of naive CD4+ T cells sorted from blood. Subset denoted: CD45RA+ positively selected. This receptor was taken from a man younger than 40 in good health. The CDR3 sequence: CASSESPGGQGGKLFF. CDR3 sequence (DNA): TGTGCCAGCAGCGAAAGTCCCGGTGGACAGGGTGGAAAACTGTTTTTT.